This T cell receptor (beta chain) was obtained from a study of spatial heterogeneity in lung cancer (dated by TCRdb to between 2018 and 2021). About the full investigation: Beta-chain transcripts were consistently detected in greater numbers than alpha-chain transcripts, which likely reflects a higher abundance of beta-chain transcripts. Nonsynonymous mutation counts, determined by whole-exome sequencing of tumor tissue, were related to features of the TCR repertoire. In the raw uncorrected reads, each unique combination of TCR and UMI appeared on average more than ten times. TCR alpha and beta repertoires were quantitatively compared across multiple tumor regions, matched nontumor lung and blood in non-small cell lung cancer. Both alpha and beta chains were TCR-sequenced in fewer than 250 tumor regions, roughly 70 matched nontumor lung samples and roughly 50 PBMC samples obtained at surgery.

The intended sense of this specimen's time point label: sample taken at primary tumor resection. Whole RNA extracted from tumor and nontumor lung tissue, or from cryopreserved PBMC samples, was used for TCR sequencing without cell sorting. Donors were some 70 patients with early-stage, untreated non-small cell lung cancer from the lung TRACERx cohort. Only patients for whom sufficient RNA was available from at least two tumor regions were selected for TCR sequencing. A lung pathologist reviewed the tumor and adjacent nontumor lung specimens before the specimens were selected. Overall results and qualifications from the work: Additional single-cell paired TCR alpha and beta sequencing was considered necessary to confirm, at a functional level, the hypothesis that regional TCRs recognize regional mutations.

Taken from cysteine to phenylalanine, the CDR3 has 15 residues. Just the 45-base CDR3 DNA is kept, in frame starting at base 1. Taken from the germline V gene, the CDR1 and CDR2 loops are ENHRY and SYGVKD. Relative to germline, V is missing 11 bases and J is missing 3 bases, with 11 bases of the junction outside any gene match. Library preparation employed 5' RACE. TCRdb shows the sequencer as NextSeq 500. To allow correction of PCR and sequencing errors, the TCR library protocol tagged every TCR cDNA molecule with a unique molecular identifier. On the study's bioinformatics: TCR identification, UMI-based error correction and CDR3 extraction were all carried out with Decombinator tools. TCRs above a frequency of 2 per 1,000, corresponding to the top 1% of the tumor frequency distribution, were defined as expanded. Renyi diversity was computed with the R vegan package after each repertoire had been subsampled 100 times to 5,000 TCRs. To build CDR3 similarity networks, amino acid triplet string-kernel similarity was used, and CDR3s were connected when their pairwise similarity was above 0.82. In TCRdb, the public reads were trimmed at Q25 with fastp and aligned with MiXCR, with productive beta chains retained. Duplicate CDR3 protein sequences are folded into a single record with the most common DNA and genes. The V and J calls were determined by TCRdb, not by the authors. This sample gives 7,200 or so distinct CDR3 sequences in total; about 3.9% of them show up just once. The ten largest clones add up to 20% to 30% of the sample.

This clonotype was observed many times. Its antigen is currently not known. It has no much larger one-base neighbor in the sample; base qualities were not kept. Sequencing was performed on normal lung tissue next to the tumor, taken at surgery. Recombination joined TRBV10-3 with TRBJ2-5, and 11 bases in between align with TRBD1. This sequence was found in a female donor with early-stage non-small cell lung cancer. In nucleotide form, the sequence is TGTGCCGCAAATCCGGGACAGGGGGTGGAAGAGACCCAGTACTTC. Translation gives CAANPGQGVEETQYF.